This TCR beta chain was captured in a study of T cell responses to AZD1222 COVID-19 vaccine. Findings of the study overall: The breadth and depth of Spike-specific TCRs increased once two AZD1222 doses had been given. Regions 160-218 and 743-854 held dominance among vaccine-associated CD4 TCRs, which spanned spike.

To note about this clone: No antigen is known for it.

Measured with immunoSEQ multiplex PCR; TCRdb has only the in-frame clones, and not every one. There are some 180,000 clones in the sample; around 93% occur only once, and 1% lies in the top ten. This TCR was sampled from an adult who received the MenACWY meningococcal vaccine as a control. The sequencing here drew on peripheral blood, taken 28 days after the second dose of the MenACWY control vaccine.

The CDR3 nucleotides read TGTGCCAGCAGTTACTCATGGGGGTCTGGAAACACCATATATTTT. Its protein product is CASSYSWGSGNTIYF. The rearrangement links TRBV6-5 to TRBJ1-3, with D possibly being TRBD1 (5 bases). CDR3 length: 15 amino acids. Trimming removed 0 bases from V and 1 base from J, with 7 bases in between. Germline CDR1 reads MNHEY; CDR2 reads SVGAGI.